This is a list of T cell receptor beta chains from one sample in a study of T cell responses to AZD1222 COVID-19 vaccine. This table comes from immunoSEQ multiplex PCR, and its TCRdb copy is limited to in-frame clones, with some not included. This sample carries more than 80,000 clones, almost 90% of them seen once, and the ten largest clones take approximately 4.7%. Sequenced material: peripheral blood, taken on day 0 of AZD1222 vaccination. The receptors derive from an adult in good health. CDR3s include the opening cysteine and the closing phenylalanine or tryptophan. The D gene is left open where the match is weak. Expanded clones are given a class, and other clones once, few, many or no size at all.

TRBJ1-5 | TRBV21-1 | NA | NA | CASSCTRGTSNQPQHF
TRBJ1-3 | TRBV7-8 | few | TRBD1 | CASSRGTGVGNTIYF
TRBJ2-7 | TRBV12-2 | NA | NA | CASRFDGEQYF
TRBJ2-4 | TRBV6-5 | NA | TRBD2 | CASSMSGVVKNIQYF
TRBJ1-1 | TRBV2 | once | NA | CASSVGRVNTEAFF
TRBJ1-5 | TRBV27 | NA | NA | CASSLTGWQPQHF
TRBJ2-3 | TRBV10-3 | few | NA | CAISGGTSTDTQYF
TRBJ2-1 | TRBV18 | once | TRBD2 | CASSPPGLAGGGAEQFF
TRBJ2-3 | TRBV18 | NA | NA | CASSPPQDTQYF
TRBJ1-1 | TRBV11-3 | NA | NA | CASSLRAGNTEAFF
TRBJ2-7 | TRBV25-1 | NA | NA | CASSSSYEQYF
TRBJ2-7 | TRBV7-2 | NA | NA | CASIRDTGPYEQYF
TRBJ2-5 | TRBV21-1 | NA | NA | CASSTGQNEETQYF
TRBJ2-5 | TRBV9 | NA | NA | CASSAGILQETQYF
TRBJ2-1 | TRBV9 | NA | NA | CASSSRQSSYNEQFF
TRBJ2-7 | TRBV3-1/TRBV3-2 | NA | NA | CASSRRGPEAYEQYF
TRBJ2-5 | TRBV25-1 | NA | NA | CASSLTQGPETQYF
TRBJ1-1 | TRBV6-5 | once | NA | CASRANWRGNTEAFF
TRBJ2-7 | TRBV9 | NA | TRBD2 | CASSVEKTSGRAHEQYF
TRBJ2-1 | TRBV30 | NA | TRBD1 | CAWMTGGVDEQFF
TRBJ1-1 | TRBV27 | NA | NA | CASRRVTGADTEAFF
TRBJ2-3 | TRBV3-1/TRBV3-2 | NA | NA | CASSPEGTNPDTQYF
TRBJ2-4 | TRBV10-3 | NA | TRBD1 | CAISDVQGSNIQYF
TRBJ2-7 | TRBV9 | NA | NA | CASSVDRELEQYF
TRBJ1-1 | TRBV7-9 | NA | TRBD1 | CASSATGKKLMNTEAFF
TRBJ2-2 | TRBV4-3 | NA | TRBD1 | CASSQGPGTGNGELFF
TRBJ1-1 | TRBV5-6 | NA | NA | CASSLTGVRTEAFF